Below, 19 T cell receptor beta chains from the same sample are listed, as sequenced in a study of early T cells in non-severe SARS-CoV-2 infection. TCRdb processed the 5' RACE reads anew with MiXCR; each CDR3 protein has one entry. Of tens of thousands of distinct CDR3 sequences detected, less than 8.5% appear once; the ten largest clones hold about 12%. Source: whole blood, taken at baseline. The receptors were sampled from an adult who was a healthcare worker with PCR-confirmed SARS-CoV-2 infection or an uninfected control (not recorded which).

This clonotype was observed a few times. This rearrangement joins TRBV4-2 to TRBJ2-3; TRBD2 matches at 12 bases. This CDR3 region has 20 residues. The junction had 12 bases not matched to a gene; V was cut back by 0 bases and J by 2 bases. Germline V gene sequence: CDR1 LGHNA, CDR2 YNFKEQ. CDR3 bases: TGTGCCAGCAGCCAAGAGGTTTCTAGCGGGAGGGCCGGAGACACAGATACGCAGTATTTT. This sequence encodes CASSQEVSSGRAGDTDTQYF.

The CDR3 DNA is TGTGCTAGTGGCCACAACTATGGCTACACCTTC. Its translation is CASGHNYGYTF. This chain uses TRBV12-5 with TRBJ1-2; D is uncertain. Per germline, CDR1 LGHNT and CDR2 FRNRAP. Deletions cut 6 bases from V and 2 bases from J, with 4 bases between. CDR3 length: 11 residues.

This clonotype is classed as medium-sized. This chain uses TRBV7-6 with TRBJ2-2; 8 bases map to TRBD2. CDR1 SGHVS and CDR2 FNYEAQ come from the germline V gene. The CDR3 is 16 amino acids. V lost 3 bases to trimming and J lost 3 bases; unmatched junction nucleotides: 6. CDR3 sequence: CASSFYREGHTGELFF. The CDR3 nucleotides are TGTGCCAGCAGCTTCTATCGGGAGGGCCACACCGGGGAGCTGTTTTTT.

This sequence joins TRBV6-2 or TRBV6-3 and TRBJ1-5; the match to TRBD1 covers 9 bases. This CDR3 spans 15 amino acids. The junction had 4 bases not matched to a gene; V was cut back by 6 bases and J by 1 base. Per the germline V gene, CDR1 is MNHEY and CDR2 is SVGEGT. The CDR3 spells CASRTGGPSNQPQHF. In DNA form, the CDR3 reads TGTGCCAGCAGAACAGGGGGCCCGAGCAATCAGCCCCAGCATTTT.

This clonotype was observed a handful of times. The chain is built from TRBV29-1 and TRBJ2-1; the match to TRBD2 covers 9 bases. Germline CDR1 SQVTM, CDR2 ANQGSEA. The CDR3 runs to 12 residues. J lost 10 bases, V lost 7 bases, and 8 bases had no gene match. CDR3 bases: TGCAGCGGAGGACTAGCGCTCGGGGAGCAGTTCTTC. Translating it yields CSGGLALGEQFF.

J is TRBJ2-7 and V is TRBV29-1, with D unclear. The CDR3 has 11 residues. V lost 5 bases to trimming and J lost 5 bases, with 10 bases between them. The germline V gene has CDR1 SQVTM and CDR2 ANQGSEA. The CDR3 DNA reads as TGCAGCGTTATAATAGAAAACGAGCAGTACGTC. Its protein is CSVIIENEQYV.

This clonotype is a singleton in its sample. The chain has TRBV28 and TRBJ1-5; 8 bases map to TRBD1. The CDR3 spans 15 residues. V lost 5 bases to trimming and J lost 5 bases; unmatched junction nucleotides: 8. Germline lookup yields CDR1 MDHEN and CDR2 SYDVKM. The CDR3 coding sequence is TGTGCCAGCAGTCTAATGACAGGGGTTTATCAGCCCCAGCATTTT. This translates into CASSLMTGVYQPQHF. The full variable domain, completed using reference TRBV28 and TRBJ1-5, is DVKVTQSSRYLVKRTGEKVFLECVQDMDHENMFWYRQDPGLGLRLIYFSYDVKMKEKGDIPEGYSVSREKKERFSLILESASTNQTSMYLCASSLMTGVYQPQHFGDGTRLSIL.

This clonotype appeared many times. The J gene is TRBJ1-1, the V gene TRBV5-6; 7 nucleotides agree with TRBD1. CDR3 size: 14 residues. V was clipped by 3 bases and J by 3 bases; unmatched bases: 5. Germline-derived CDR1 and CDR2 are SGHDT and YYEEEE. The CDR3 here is CASSSPTGDTEAFF. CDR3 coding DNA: TGTGCCAGCAGCTCCCCTACAGGGGACACTGAAGCTTTCTTT.

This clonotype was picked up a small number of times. The CDR3 DNA reads TGTGCCAGCAGTAAAGGGACAGTATATAATTCACCCCTCCACTTT. As protein: CASSKGTVYNSPLHF. V gene TRBV6-6 combines with J gene TRBJ1-6; the match to TRBD1 covers 7 bases. From germline, CDR1 is MNHNY and CDR2 SVGAGI (reference sequence). The CDR3 has 15 residues. The trim removed 5 bases at V and 4 bases at J, leaving 5 bases unmatched.

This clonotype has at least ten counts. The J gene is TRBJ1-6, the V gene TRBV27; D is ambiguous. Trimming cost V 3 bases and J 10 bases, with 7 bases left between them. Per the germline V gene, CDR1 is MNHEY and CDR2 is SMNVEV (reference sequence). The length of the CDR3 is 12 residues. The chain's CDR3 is CASSFNGSPLHF. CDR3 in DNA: TGTGCCAGCAGTTTCAACGGATCACCCCTCCACTTT.

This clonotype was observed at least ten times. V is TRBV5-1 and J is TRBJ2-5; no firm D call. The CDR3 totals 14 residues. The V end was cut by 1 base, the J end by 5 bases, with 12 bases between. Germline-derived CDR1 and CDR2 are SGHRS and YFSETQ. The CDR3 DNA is TGCGCCAGCAGCTTGTACAGTGGATGGGAGACCCAGTACTTC. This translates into CASSLYSGWETQYF.

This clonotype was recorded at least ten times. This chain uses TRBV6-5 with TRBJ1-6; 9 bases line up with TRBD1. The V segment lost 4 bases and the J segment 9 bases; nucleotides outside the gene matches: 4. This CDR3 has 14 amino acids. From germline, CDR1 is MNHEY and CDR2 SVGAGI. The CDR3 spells CASSSTGGSSPLHF. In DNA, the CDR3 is TGTGCCAGCAGTTCGACAGGGGGGTCTTCACCCCTCCACTTT.

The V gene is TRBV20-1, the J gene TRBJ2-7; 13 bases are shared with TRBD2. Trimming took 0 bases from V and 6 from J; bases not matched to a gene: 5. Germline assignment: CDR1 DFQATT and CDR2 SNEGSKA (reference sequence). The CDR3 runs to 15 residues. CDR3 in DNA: TGCAGTGCTAGAGAAGGGACTAGCGGGAAGGTCGAGCAGTACTTC. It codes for CSAREGTSGKVEQYF.

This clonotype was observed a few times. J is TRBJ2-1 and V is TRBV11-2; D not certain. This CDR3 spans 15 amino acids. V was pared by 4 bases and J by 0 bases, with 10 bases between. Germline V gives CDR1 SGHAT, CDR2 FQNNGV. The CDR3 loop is CASSSLSSSYNEQFF. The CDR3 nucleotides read TGTGCCAGCAGCTCCCTTTCGAGCTCCTACAATGAGCAGTTCTTC.

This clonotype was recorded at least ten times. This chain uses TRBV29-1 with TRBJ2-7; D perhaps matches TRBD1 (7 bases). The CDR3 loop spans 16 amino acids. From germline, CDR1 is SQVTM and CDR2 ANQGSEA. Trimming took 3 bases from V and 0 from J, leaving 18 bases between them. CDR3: CSVEGHQGGSSYEQYF. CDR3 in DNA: TGCAGCGTTGAGGGCCACCAGGGGGGTAGCTCCTACGAGCAGTACTTC.

CDR3 coding DNA: TGTGCCAGCAGACCCAGTAGATTTAACACAGATACGCAGTATTTT. Translated, it gives CASRPSRFNTDTQYF. The chain couples TRBV6-6 to TRBJ2-3; no clear D. V was cut by 6 bases and J by 2 bases, with 15 bases left in between. Germline V gene lookup returns CDR1 MNHNY and CDR2 SVGAGI (reference sequence). This CDR3 has 15 residues.

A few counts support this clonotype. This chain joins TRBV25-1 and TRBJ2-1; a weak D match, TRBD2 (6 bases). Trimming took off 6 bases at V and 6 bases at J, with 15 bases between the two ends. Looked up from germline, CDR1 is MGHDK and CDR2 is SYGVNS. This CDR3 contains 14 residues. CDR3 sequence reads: CASSRTTLGNEQFF. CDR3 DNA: TGTGCCAGCAGCCGGACTACTTTAGGCAATGAGCAGTTCTTC.

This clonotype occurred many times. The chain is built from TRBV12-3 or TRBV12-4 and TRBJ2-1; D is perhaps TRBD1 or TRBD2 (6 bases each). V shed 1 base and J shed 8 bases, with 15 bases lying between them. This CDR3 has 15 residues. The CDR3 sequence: CASSLGLEGDYEQFF. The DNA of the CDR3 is TGTGCCAGCAGTTTAGGGCTAGAGGGGGACTATGAGCAGTTCTTC.

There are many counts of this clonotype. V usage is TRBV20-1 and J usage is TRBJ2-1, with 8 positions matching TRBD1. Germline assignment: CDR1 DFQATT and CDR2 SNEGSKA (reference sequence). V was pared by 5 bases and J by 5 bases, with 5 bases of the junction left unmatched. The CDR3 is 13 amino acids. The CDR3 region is CSAVQGGHNEQFF. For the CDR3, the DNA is TGCAGTGCTGTACAGGGGGGACACAATGAGCAGTTCTTC.